This T cell receptor beta chain was captured by sequencing in a study of T cell changes during pregnancy in multiple sclerosis (dated by TCRdb to about 2019). For the wider study: Changes in the T cell repertoire over the course of pregnancy were examined in this study in women with multiple sclerosis.

Comment on this clone: Its antigen is unknown. No base-level quality is on record; no much larger clone is a single base apart.

Here V drops 10 bases and J drops 1 base, and the junction holds 12 bases not matched to any gene. The CDR3 covers 16 residues, taking in both the cysteine and the phenylalanine. The kept DNA is CDR3 alone, 48 bases in frame from the first base. From a lookup of the germline V gene, CDR1 and CDR2 are ENHRY and SYGVKD. The library was prepared using the immunoSEQ multiplex PCR assay. Drawn from immuneACCESS, this table holds only the in-frame rearrangements with V and J called that TCRdb kept. Clones are partly lost; checked studies trace under half to an unresolved V gene and leave the rest unexplained. The table for this sample lists about 99,000 clones; approximately 93% of them were counted only once. Of the sample, less than 1% falls within the top ten clones.

The chain joins TRBV10-3 to TRBJ1-1, with 10 middle bases fitting TRBD1. This specimen consisted of peripheral blood, obtained after pregnancy. This TCR came from a female donor with multiple sclerosis, enrolled in a pregnancy study. Read as DNA, the sequence is TGTGCCACCTTCAGTTGGACAGGGGGACAGAACACTGAAGCTTTCTTT. Its protein is CATFSWTGGQNTEAFF.